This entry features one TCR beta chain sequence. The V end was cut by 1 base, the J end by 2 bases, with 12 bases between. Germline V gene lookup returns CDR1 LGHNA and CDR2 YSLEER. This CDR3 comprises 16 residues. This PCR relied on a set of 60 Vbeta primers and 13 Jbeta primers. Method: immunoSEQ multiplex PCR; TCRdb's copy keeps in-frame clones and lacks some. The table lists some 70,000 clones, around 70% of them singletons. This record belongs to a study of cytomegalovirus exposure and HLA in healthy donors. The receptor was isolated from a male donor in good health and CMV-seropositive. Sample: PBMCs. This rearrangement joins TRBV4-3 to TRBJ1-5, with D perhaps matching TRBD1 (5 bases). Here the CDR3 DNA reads TGCGCCAGCAGCCAAGGGCAGGGAAGGGGCAATCAGCCCCAGCATTTT. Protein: CASSQGQGRGNQPQHF.